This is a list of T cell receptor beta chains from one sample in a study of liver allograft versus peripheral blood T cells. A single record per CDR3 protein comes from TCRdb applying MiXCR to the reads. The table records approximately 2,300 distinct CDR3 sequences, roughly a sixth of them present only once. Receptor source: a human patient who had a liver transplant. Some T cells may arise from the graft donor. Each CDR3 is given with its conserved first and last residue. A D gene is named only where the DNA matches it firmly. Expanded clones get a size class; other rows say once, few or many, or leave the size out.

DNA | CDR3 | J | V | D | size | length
TGTGCCAGCAGTTACAGGGGAAGCAATCAGCCCCAGCATTTT | CASSYRGSNQPQHF | TRBJ1-5 | TRBV28 | TRBD1 | few | 14
TGTGCCAGCAGCTTAGCCAGGGTAGAGTATGGCTACACCTTC | CASSLARVEYGYTF | TRBJ1-2 | TRBV7-9 | NA | medium-sized | 14
TGCGCCAGCAGCCCGGGGTTAGGGGAAGGTATCTACAATGAGCAGTTCTTC | CASSPGLGEGIYNEQFF | TRBJ2-1 | TRBV5-1 | NA | NA | 17
TGTGCCAGTAGTATTGGGAGAAGGGGCAATCAGCCCCAGCATTTT | CASSIGRRGNQPQHF | TRBJ1-5 | TRBV19 | NA | medium-sized | 15
TGTGCCAGCAGCCCCGGTAGGGTTCGGGGCTACACCTTC | CASSPGRVRGYTF | TRBJ1-2 | TRBV6-5 | NA | many | 13
TGTGCCAGCAGTTTGAGGCAGATTGCAACTAATGAAAAACTGTTTTTT | CASSLRQIATNEKLFF | TRBJ1-4 | TRBV12-3/TRBV12-4 | NA | few | 16
TGTGCCAGCAGCTTAGAGGACGGGGGAGTCGGCTACACCTTC | CASSLEDGGVGYTF | TRBJ1-2 | TRBV7-9 | NA | many | 14
TGTGCCTGGACCACAGGGGTTGGAGCTAATGAAAAACTGTTTTTT | CAWTTGVGANEKLFF | TRBJ1-4 | TRBV30 | TRBD1 | few | 15
TGTGCCTGGAGCGCGGGTGTTCAAAACACTGAAGCTTTCTTT | CAWSAGVQNTEAFF | TRBJ1-1 | TRBV30 | NA | medium-sized | 14
TGTGCCAGCAGTTGGGGTACATCGAGCAATGAGCAGTTCTTC | CASSWGTSSNEQFF | TRBJ2-1 | TRBV27 | NA | medium-sized | 14
TGTGCCAGTATTGCGACAGCCTCGAGTCAGCCCCAGCATTTT | CASIATASSQPQHF | TRBJ1-5 | TRBV19 | NA | medium-sized | 14
TGTGCCAGCACCCGGAGCGTTAATGAAAAACTGTTTTTT | CASTRSVNEKLFF | TRBJ1-4 | TRBV27 | NA | many | 13
TGTGCCAGCAGCGTAGGGTCCGGGGCCCCAAACATTCAGTACTTC | CASSVGSGAPNIQYF | TRBJ2-4 | TRBV9 | NA | many | 15
TGTGCCAGCAGCTTAGACCCTTGGGGTATGAGGACTGAAGCTTTCTTT | CASSLDPWGMRTEAFF | TRBJ1-1 | TRBV7-9 | NA | many | 16
TGTGCCAGCAGTTTAGCGGGGGACAATGAGCAGTTCTTC | CASSLAGDNEQFF | TRBJ2-1 | TRBV27 | TRBD2 | once | 13
TGTGCCAGCAGTTATGGGGGGCTTACTGAAGCTTTCTTT | CASSYGGLTEAFF | TRBJ1-1 | TRBV6-2/TRBV6-3 | NA | medium-sized | 13
TGTGCCAGCAGTTTAGCGAGGTTGGGAGGGCATGAGCAGTTCTTC | CASSLARLGGHEQFF | TRBJ2-1 | TRBV12-3/TRBV12-4 | TRBD2 | few | 15
TGTGCCTGGAGTGCGGGGATTGAAGCTTTCTTT | CAWSAGIEAFF | TRBJ1-1 | TRBV30 | NA | many | 11
TGTACCAGCAGCTTAGATCCCTGGCTAGCGGGAGGGACCAATGAGCAGTTCTTC | CTSSLDPWLAGGTNEQFF | TRBJ2-1 | TRBV11-2 | TRBD2 | NA | 18
TGCAGTGCTAGAGCTGCACTACTTAAAGCGGGACCGAACAATGAGCAGTTCTTC | CSARAALLKAGPNNEQFF | TRBJ2-1 | TRBV20-1 | TRBD2 | medium-sized | 18
TGTGCCAGCAGGGGAGCGATGACAGGGGGCAGTGAATACGAGCAGTACTTC | CASRGAMTGGSEYEQYF | TRBJ2-7 | TRBV6-5 | TRBD1 | medium-sized | 17
TGTGCCAGCAGTTCCATCGGGGAGAGGAACCAGCCCCAGCATTTT | CASSSIGERNQPQHF | TRBJ1-5 | TRBV27 | NA | few | 15
TGTGCCTGGTATACGCGGGAGGCAGGGGGCGCCATATATTTT | CAWYTREAGGAIYF | TRBJ1-3 | TRBV30 | TRBD1 | NA | 14
TGTGCCAGCAGTTTATCCCCCATGAAGCCTTTCTTT | CASSLSPMKPFF | TRBJ1-1 | TRBV28 | NA | NA | 12
TGTGCCAGCAGTTACTTCCAAGACAGAGCCTACGAGCAGTACTTC | CASSYFQDRAYEQYF | TRBJ2-7 | TRBV6-2/TRBV6-3 | NA | NA | 15
TGTGCCAGCAGTGACTTCCCCCACCAGGCTAACTATGGCTACACCTTC | CASSDFPHQANYGYTF | TRBJ1-2 | TRBV2 | NA | NA | 16
TGCAGCGTTGAAACCTTTCGACGCCCAAAAAGATCGGACGAGCAGTACTTC | CSVETFRRPKRSDEQYF | TRBJ2-7 | TRBV29-1 | NA | medium-sized | 17
TGTGCCAGCAGTTGGACTAGCGGGAGTTGGTACAATGAGCAGTTCTTC | CASSWTSGSWYNEQFF | TRBJ2-1 | TRBV12-3/TRBV12-4 | TRBD2 | NA | 16
TGTGCCAGCGAAGGGATTGGGAATGGCTACACCTTC | CASEGIGNGYTF | TRBJ1-2 | TRBV7-9 | NA | NA | 12